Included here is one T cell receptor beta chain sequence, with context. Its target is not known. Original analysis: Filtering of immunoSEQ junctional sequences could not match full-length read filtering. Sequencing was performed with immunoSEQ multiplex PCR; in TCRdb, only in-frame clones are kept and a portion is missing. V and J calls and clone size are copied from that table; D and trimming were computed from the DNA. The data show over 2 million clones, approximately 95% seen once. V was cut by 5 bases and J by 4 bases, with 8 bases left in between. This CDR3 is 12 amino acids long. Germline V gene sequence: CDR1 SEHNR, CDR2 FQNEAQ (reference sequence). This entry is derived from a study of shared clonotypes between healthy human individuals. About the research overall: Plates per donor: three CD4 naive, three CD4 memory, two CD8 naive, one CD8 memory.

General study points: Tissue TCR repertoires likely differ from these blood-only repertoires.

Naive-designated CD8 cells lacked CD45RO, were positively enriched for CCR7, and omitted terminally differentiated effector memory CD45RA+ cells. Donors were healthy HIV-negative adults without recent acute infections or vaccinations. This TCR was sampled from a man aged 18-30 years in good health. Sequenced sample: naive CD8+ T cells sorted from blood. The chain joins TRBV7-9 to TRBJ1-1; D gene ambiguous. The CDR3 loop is CASSPLVTEAFF. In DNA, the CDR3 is TGTGCCAGCAGCCCTCTGGTCACTGAAGCTTTCTTT.